The T cell receptor (beta chain) under discussion was sequenced for a study of cytomegalovirus exposure and HLA in healthy donors. Researchers ran the PCR with 60 Vbeta and 13 Jbeta primers. Repertoires were generated with immunoSEQ multiplex PCR, while TCRdb's copy carries only in-frame clones and drops some. Here the sample spans under 200,000 clones, around nine tenths being singletons. Germline V gene lookup returns CDR1 SGHRS and CDR2 YFSETQ. Trimming took 7 bases from V and 5 from J; bases not matched to a gene: 5. The CDR3 has 14 residues. The sequenced sample was PBMCs. This sequence originates from a woman under 30 in good health and CMV-seronegative. The chain recombines TRBV5-1 with TRBJ2-1, with 11 bases fitting TRBD2. The CDR3 reads CASAIAGGNNEQFF. Here the CDR3 DNA reads TGCGCCAGCGCGATAGCGGGGGGGAACAATGAGCAGTTCTTC. The full variable domain, with the rest looked up from reference TRBV5-1 and TRBJ2-1, is KAGVTQTPRYLIKTRGQQVTLSCSPISGHRSVSWYQQTPGQGLQFLFEYFSETQRNKGNFPGRFSGRQFSNSRSEMNVSTLELGDSALYLCASAIAGGNNEQFFGPGTRLTVL.